This record looks at one T cell receptor beta chain sequence and its context. Its cognate antigen is unknown. Measured with immunoSEQ multiplex PCR; TCRdb has only the in-frame clones, and not every one. The sample carries roughly 140,000 clones, under 95% recorded once. These data originate in a study of T cell responses to AZD1222 COVID-19 vaccine. Study-level findings and limits: Most donors were white British and more were female, and clonal diversity was possibly underestimated. After two AZD1222 doses, spike-specific TCR breadth and depth rose versus day 0. Every sample of the repertoires postdated the peak T cell response.

The V end lost 0 bases, the J end lost 5 bases, and 14 bases lay between the germline ends. This CDR3 has 15 residues. Germline CDR1 MNHEY, CDR2 SVGEGT. The rearrangement links TRBV6-2 or TRBV6-3 to TRBJ2-7; a possible D gene is TRBD2 (5 bases). The sequencing used peripheral blood, collected on day 0 of AZD1222 vaccination. This sequence was found in an adult in good health. For the CDR3, the DNA is TGTGCCAGCAGTTACTCCGGGGAGAAAGTCCACGAGCAGTACTTC. It is translated as CASSYSGEKVHEQYF.